What follows is one T cell receptor beta chain and its context. Its antigen is not known. The data were taken from a study of CD8+ T cells in alopecia areata. General study findings and limits: Compared with mice, patients displayed less clear TCR sharing, possibly for HLA-related reasons.

Germline V lookup: CDR1 MGHRA, CDR2 YSYEKL. V lost 0 bases, J lost 3 bases, and 9 bases lay in between. The CDR3 loop spans 14 amino acids. Sequencing templates came from extracted RNA that was reverse transcribed into cDNA. Profiling relied on immunoSEQ multiplex PCR, and the TCRdb table lists in-frame clones only, not all of them. The table lists 110,000 to 150,000 clones, roughly 61% of them singletons. This receptor was taken from a human donor with alopecia areata. Sample: CD4+ T cells sorted from blood, taken at week 0. The chain is built from TRBV4-1 and TRBJ2-7; perhaps TRBD1 as D (5 bases). Here the CDR3 DNA reads TGCGCCAGCAGCCAAGATTACAGGTTCTACGAGCAGTACTTC. Protein: CASSQDYRFYEQYF.